This T cell receptor beta chain comes out of a study of blood T cells in healthy people across ages. Then a second PCR, running about 6 to 12 cycles, was carried out with a sample-barcoded 5' primer and a J-beta primer mix. TCRdb recomputed calls from the 5' RACE reads with MiXCR, one row per CDR3 protein. In the table there are about 1.8 million distinct CDR3 sequences, just under 50% of which are singletons. The V and J ends lost 6 bases and 4 bases, in that order; junction bases with no gene match: 9. From germline, CDR1 is DFQATT and CDR2 SNEGSKA (reference sequence). The CDR3 extends over 14 amino acids.

The TCR sequence derives from a middle-aged woman in good health. The sample consisted of blood. The rearrangement links TRBV20-1 to TRBJ1-2, with 9 bases fitting TRBD1. CDR3 amino acids: CSAESAQGAYGYTF. CDR3 sequence (DNA): TGCAGTGCCGAAAGCGCACAGGGGGCCTATGGCTACACCTTC.